The clone carrying this T cell receptor (beta chain) was recorded at least ten times. Antigen: not known. This record belongs to a study of T cells in Graves' hyperthyroidism and ophthalmopathy. Exclusion of a patient resulted from uncontrolled infection, other autoimmune disease, pregnancy or lactation. It was RNA transcripts that yielded the amplified TCR beta CDR3 regions. Carried out on the TCR CDR3, a first-round RT-PCR used the HTBI primer set. TCRdb redid the calling of the multiplex PCR reads with MiXCR, one entry per CDR3 protein. The data contain roughly 570,000 distinct CDR3 sequences, 35% to 55% of them seen just once; the ten biggest clones take up about 20%. Study-wide points: Blood also carried most thyroid clonotypes expanded above 0.001. Stable hyperthyroidism was told apart from ophthalmopathy by a model built on 13 V-J features.

Sequenced input: peripheral blood or thyroid tissue (not recorded which). The receptor's source is an adult woman with Graves' disease, either hyperthyroidism or ophthalmopathy (not recorded which).

CDR3 amino acids: CATSDRVGQPQHF. CDR3 DNA: TGTGCCACCAGTGACCGAGTGGGTCAGCCCCAGCATTTT. The V and J genes are TRBV24-1 and TRBJ1-5; D gene uncertain. The V gene's germline CDR1 is KGHDR and CDR2 SFDVKD. The CDR3 consists of 13 residues. Trimming stripped 4 bases from V and 6 bases from J, with 9 bases between.